What follows are 20 T cell receptor beta chains derived from one specimen sequenced in a study of cytomegalovirus exposure and HLA in healthy donors. Primers for the PCR totalled 60 Vbeta and 13 Jbeta. Some clones are missing from TCRdb's copy, which holds only in-frame ones; the method was immunoSEQ multiplex PCR. The repertoire holds under 150,000 clones, with about 68% as singletons. Material for sequencing was PBMCs. Receptors were obtained from a woman aged 35 to 49 in good health and CMV-seropositive.

This clone came up a few times. The chain employs TRBV7-9 and TRBJ1-1; the D gene is possibly TRBD1 (6 bases). Trimming stripped 8 bases from V and 4 bases from J, with 26 bases between. Germline loops: CDR1 SEHNR, CDR2 FQNEAQ (reference sequence). The CDR3 consists of 17 residues. As DNA, the CDR3 is TGTGCCAGCTCCCAGTATCCTCGGACAGCCGCGGCCACTGAAGCTTTCTTT. Protein sequence: CASSQYPRTAAATEAFF.

A single count supports this clone. The V and J genes are TRBV4-1 and TRBJ2-7; 7 bases align to TRBD1. CDR1 is MGHRA, CDR2 YSYEKL, per germline. Germline trimming cut 4 bases from V and 3 bases from J; bases unmatched to any gene: 6. The CDR3 totals 14 residues. CDR3 region: CASSLRDRDYEQYF. CDR3 nucleotides: TGCGCCAGCAGCCTCCGGGACAGAGACTACGAGCAGTACTTC.

The chain joins TRBV5-1 to TRBJ2-1; TRBD1 aligns across 9 bases. V shed 1 base and J 7 bases; nucleotides not matched to a gene: 9. From germline, CDR1 is SGHRS and CDR2 YFSETQ. This CDR3 is built from 16 residues. CDR3 sequence (DNA): TGCGCCAGCAGCTTGTTGGGGACAGGGAAGTCTAATGAGCAGTTCTTC. This translates into CASSLLGTGKSNEQFF.

CDR3 bases: TGTGCCAGCAGTTACTCGCAGGGTAATGAAAAACTGTTTTTT. Translation gives CASSYSQGNEKLFF. This chain links TRBV6-6 with TRBJ1-4; weak D call: TRBD1 (5 bases). V lost 0 bases to trimming and J lost 4 bases, with 6 bases between them. CDR3 length: 14 residues. The V gene's germline CDR1 is MNHNY and CDR2 SVGAGI (reference sequence).

This chain links TRBV6-6 with TRBJ2-7, with D tentatively TRBD2 (6 bases). The CDR3 runs to 14 residues. Trimming removed 3 bases from V and 2 bases from J, with 11 bases in between. Germline V lookup: CDR1 MNHNY, CDR2 SVGAGI (reference sequence). The CDR3 DNA is TGTGCCAGCAGTTATACGGCGGGGCCCTACGAGCAGTACTTC. This gives the protein CASSYTAGPYEQYF.

The gene calls are TRBV7-2 and TRBJ2-5, with D maybe TRBD1 (6 bases). Looked up from germline, CDR1 is SGHTA and CDR2 is FQGNSA. This CDR3 is 15 amino acids long. Between the trimmed V and J ends, which lost 1 base and 4 bases, there was a span of 13 bases. This CDR3 reads CASSLGGGLRETQYF. In DNA, the CDR3 is TGTGCCAGCAGCTTAGGAGGGGGTCTTAGAGAGACCCAGTACTTC. The full variable domain, in which reference TRBV7-2 and TRBJ2-5 provide the parts outside the CDR3, is GAGVSQSPSNKVTEKGKDVELRCDPISGHTALYWYRQSLGQGLEFLIYFQGNSAPDKSGLPSDRFSAERTGGSVSTLTIQRTQQEDSAVYLCASSLGGGLRETQYFGPGTRLLVL.

The chain combines TRBV5-1 with TRBJ2-5, with TRBD2 matching over 9 bases. V lost 0 bases to trimming and J lost 1 base; unmatched junction nucleotides: 4. The germline gives CDR1 SGHRS, CDR2 YFSETQ. The CDR3 spans 16 residues. The CDR3 nucleotides are TGCGCCAGCAGCTTGGGGCTAGCGGGGACCCAAGAGACCCAGTACTTC. This codes for CASSLGLAGTQETQYF.

This clone was counted a single time. The V and J genes are TRBV11-2 and TRBJ2-7; the match to TRBD2 covers 8 bases. Germline CDR1 and CDR2: SGHAT and FQNNGV. V shed 5 bases and J 7 bases; nucleotides not matched to a gene: 13. This CDR3 region has 15 residues. The CDR3 sequence is CASSRGALAVGEQYF. CDR3 bases: TGTGCCAGCAGCCGCGGGGCACTAGCGGTTGGGGAGCAGTACTTC.

The CDR3 sequence is CASSAGGASTDTQYF. The DNA for the CDR3 is TGTGCCAGCAGTGCCGGGGGGGCAAGTACAGATACGCAGTATTTT. The gene calls are TRBV6-4 and TRBJ2-3; 8 bases fit TRBD2. V gave up 4 bases and J gave up 3 bases; unmatched junction bases: 6. Germline V gene lookup returns CDR1 MRHNA and CDR2 SNTAGT. This CDR3 is built from 15 residues.

V gene TRBV7-3 combines with J gene TRBJ1-2; 7 nucleotides line up with TRBD1. J gave up 4 bases and V 4 bases, and 3 bases lay outside the gene matches. The CDR3 totals 13 residues. The germline V gene has CDR1 SGHTA and CDR2 FQGTGA. The CDR3 loop is CASSSGQVYGYTF. In nucleotides, the CDR3 is TGTGCCAGCAGCTCCGGACAGGTCTATGGCTACACCTTC. Together with reference TRBV7-3 and TRBJ1-2, the CDR3 gives the full variable domain: GAGVSQTPSNKVTEKGKYVELRCDPISGHTALYWYRQSLGQGPEFLIYFQGTGAADDSGLPNDRFFAVRPEGSVSTLKIQRTERGDSAVYLCASSSGQVYGYTFGSGTRLTVV.

This chain joins TRBV30 and TRBJ2-4, with 7 bases fitting TRBD1. The J segment lost 2 bases and the V segment lost 0 bases, leaving 10 bases of the junction unmatched. Germline V gives CDR1 GTSNPN, CDR2 SVGIG (reference sequence). The CDR3 spans 17 residues. The CDR3 region has the DNA TGTGCCTGGAGTGTGGTGAGGCAGGGGGTCTCCAAAAACATTCAGTACTTC. Amino acid sequence: CAWSVVRQGVSKNIQYF.

This clone was detected a few times. The J gene is TRBJ2-3, the V gene TRBV4-1; perhaps TRBD1 as D (5 bases). The germline V gene has CDR1 MGHRA and CDR2 YSYEKL. This CDR3 is built from 16 residues. V lost 2 bases to trimming and J lost 0 bases, with 12 bases between them. The CDR3 loop reads CASSQRGIVSTDTQYF. The CDR3 DNA is TGCGCCAGCAGCCAAAGGGGCATCGTAAGCACAGATACGCAGTATTTT.

This clone was seen only once. J is TRBJ1-3 and V is TRBV18; 9 nucleotides agree with TRBD1. Trimming at V came to 1 base and at J to 4 bases, leaving 8 bases not matched to a gene. CDR1 and CDR2 from the germline V gene are KGHSH and LQKENI. The CDR3 is 17 residues long. The CDR3: CASSPQTGTGSGNTIYF. As DNA, the CDR3 is TGTGCCAGCTCACCACAAACCGGGACAGGGTCCGGAAACACCATATATTTT.

The genes are TRBV6-5 and TRBJ1-1, with D unresolved. The germline V gene encodes CDR1 MNHEY and CDR2 SVGAGI. The V gene lost 0 bases and the J gene lost 1 base, with 6 bases spanning the gap. The CDR3 extends over 14 amino acids. The CDR3 bases are TGTGCCAGCAGTTACTCAGCGGAGAACACTGAAGCTTTCTTT. Translating it yields CASSYSAENTEAFF.

This chain joins TRBV13 and TRBJ2-2, with D possibly matching TRBD2 (5 bases). This CDR3 is 17 amino acids long. The germline CDR1 and CDR2 sequences are PRHDT and FYEKMQ (reference sequence). V shed 1 base and J shed 4 bases, with 16 bases lying between them. CDR3: CASSLDRLTRPTGELFF. The CDR3 DNA sequence: TGTGCCAGCAGCTTAGATAGGCTTACTAGACCCACCGGGGAGCTGTTTTTT.

This clone was counted only a few times. J is TRBJ1-2 and V is TRBV7-8; D call uncertain. The CDR3 length is 14 residues. V lost 1 base and J 4 bases, leaving 10 bases between the germline ends. In germline, CDR1 is SGHVS, CDR2 FQNEAQ. CDR3 amino acids: CASSLELVGYGYTF. DNA for the CDR3: TGTGCCAGCAGCTTAGAGCTGGTTGGCTATGGCTACACCTTC.

This clone appeared once. This chain links TRBV6-5 with TRBJ2-7, with D maybe TRBD1 (6 bases). V was cut by 10 bases and J by 2 bases, with 15 bases left in between. Germline-derived CDR1 and CDR2 are MNHEY and SVGAGI. This CDR3 comprises 13 residues. DNA for the CDR3: TGTGCCACCAGGCAAGGGGGTACCTACGAGCAGTACTTC. It is translated as CATRQGGTYEQYF.

The rearrangement links TRBV7-2 to TRBJ2-7, with a tentative D call TRBD2 (5 bases). V lost 5 bases, J lost 4 bases, and 18 bases lay in between. This CDR3 comprises 15 residues. Germline V lookup: CDR1 SGHTA, CDR2 FQGNSA. CDR3 residues: CASSRNKEGIYEQYF. DNA for the CDR3: TGTGCCAGCAGCCGTAATAAAGAGGGTATATACGAGCAGTACTTC.

The V and J genes are TRBV6-1 and TRBJ1-2; 7 positions agree with TRBD1. CDR1 and CDR2 from the germline V gene are MNHNS and SASEGT. This CDR3 spans 16 amino acids. Trimming removed 4 bases from V and 7 bases from J; junction bases left unmatched: 15. The DNA of the CDR3 is TGTGCCAGCAGTGTGGGACAGAAAGTCTCCCTTGGTGGCTACACCTTC. Translating it yields CASSVGQKVSLGGYTF.

The rearrangement joins TRBV5-1 to TRBJ1-1; possible D gene TRBD1, 5 bases. Germline values: CDR1 SGHRS, CDR2 YFSETQ. Trimming removed 6 bases from V and 4 bases from J, with 16 bases in between. This CDR3 has 14 amino acids. CDR3 DNA sequence: TGCGCCAGCAACCAGGCGGGGGAGTTCACTGAAGCTTTCTTT. This encodes CASNQAGEFTEAFF.